Below are 19 T cell receptor beta chains sequenced from a single sample in a study of vaccination and CD4 T cells after COVID-19. Stated treatment: roughly 11-day PBMC culture with coronavirus spike peptide pools or control peptides (ViraFEST assay). No antigens are known for them. Oncomine TCR Beta short-read sequencing was applied to DNA from cultured CD4+ T cells. MiXCR, run by TCRdb on the PCR reads, gives a single entry per CDR3 protein. The table has approximately 16,000 distinct CDR3 sequences, about 55% seen once. Sample: CD4+ T cells from blood, cultured in vitro, taken before SARS-CoV-2 vaccination. The origin of the receptors is a human donor who had recovered from COVID-19.

J is TRBJ2-5 and V is TRBV15; tentative D call: TRBD2 (5 bases). Germline V gives CDR1 LNHNV, CDR2 YYDKDF (reference sequence). V was pared by 0 bases and J by 1 base, with 9 bases between. The CDR3 is 15 amino acids. The CDR3 region has the DNA TGTGCCACCAGCAGAGATCGGGGATTCCAAGAGACCCAGTACTTC. Protein sequence: CATSRDRGFQETQYF.

The V gene is TRBV7-2, the J gene TRBJ1-5; 7 nucleotides agree with TRBD1. The CDR3 consists of 15 residues. Trimming took 1 base from V and 9 from J; bases not matched to a gene: 9. Per the germline V gene, CDR1 is SGHTA and CDR2 is FQGNSA. The CDR3 DNA reads TGTGCCAGCAGCTTAGGTTCGGACAGGAACCGGCCCCAGCATTTT. It yields the protein CASSLGSDRNRPQHF.

The gene calls are TRBV6-5 and TRBJ1-6; TRBD1 is a possible D gene (5 bases). CDR1 MNHEY and CDR2 SVGAGI come from the germline V gene. This CDR3 contains 16 residues. The ends were cut back, 2 bases at V and 10 bases at J, with 18 bases in the middle. In DNA form, the CDR3 reads TGTGCCAGCAGTTACGTCAACGGGGCAAGCCAATCACCCCTCCACTTT. Its translation: CASSYVNGASQSPLHF.

This rearrangement joins TRBV7-3 to TRBJ1-1; D uncertain. The CDR3 is 13 amino acids. V was pared by 5 bases and J by 1 base, with 8 bases between. Germline CDR1 and CDR2: SGHTA and FQGTGA. The CDR3 here is CASSRRQNTEAFF. In nucleotides, the CDR3 is TGTGCCAGCAGCCGCCGGCAGAACACTGAAGCTTTCTTT.

This clonotype appeared a few times. V and J are TRBV6-1 and TRBJ1-2; no definite D call. With 5 bases removed from V and 4 bases from J, the gap between germline ends came to 14 bases. The CDR3 contains 14 residues. Germline loops: CDR1 MNHNS, CDR2 SASEGT. CDR3 coding DNA: TGTGCCAGCAGTAAAGGTCAAAAGAGCTATGGCTACACCTTC. Translation: CASSKGQKSYGYTF.

By proportion, this clonotype is medium-sized. The chain combines TRBV12-3 or TRBV12-4 with TRBJ2-5; 12 bases agree with TRBD2. V lost 5 bases and J lost 6; bases outside the gene matches: 7. CDR3 size: 15 residues. The CDR3 spells CASSMTSGSGKTQYF. The CDR3 region has the DNA TGTGCCAGCAGTATGACTAGCGGGAGTGGAAAGACCCAGTACTTC.

V usage is TRBV5-6 and J usage is TRBJ2-7; tentatively, D is TRBD2 (5 bases). The CDR3 extends over 12 amino acids. The germline gives CDR1 SGHDT, CDR2 YYEEEE. V shed 4 bases and J shed 5 bases, with 10 bases lying between them. CDR3: CASSLSGDEQYF. CDR3 in DNA: TGTGCCAGCAGCCTCTCCGGGGACGAGCAGTACTTC.

The chain is built from TRBV7-2 and TRBJ1-6; 7 positions match TRBD1. Germline V gene lookup returns CDR1 SGHTA and CDR2 FQGNSA. V gave up 5 bases and J gave up 8 bases; unmatched junction bases: 9. The CDR3 spans 15 residues. The CDR3 sequence: CASSSQTGPDSPLHF. The CDR3, as DNA: TGTGCCAGCAGCAGTCAGACAGGGCCGGATTCACCCCTCCACTTT.

The chain has TRBV11-2 and TRBJ2-2, with TRBD2 matching 8 bases. Germline assignment: CDR1 SGHAT and CDR2 FQNNGV. The CDR3 is 16 residues long. Germline trimming cut 5 bases from V and 5 bases from J; bases unmatched to any gene: 10. The CDR3 sequence: CASSAFSRGGTGELFF. The CDR3 nucleotides are TGTGCCAGCAGCGCATTTAGTCGGGGGGGTACCGGGGAGCTGTTTTTT. Supplemented by reference TRBV11-2 and TRBJ2-2, the full variable domain reads EAGVAQSPRYKIIEKRQSVAFWCNPISGHATLYWYQQILGQGPKLLIQFQNNGVVDDSQLPKDRFSAERLKGVDSTLKIQPAKLEDSAVYLCASSAFSRGGTGELFFGEGSRLTVL.

This clonotype showed up just a few times. The chain uses TRBV18 and TRBJ1-1; weak D call: TRBD1 (6 bases). Germline values: CDR1 KGHSH, CDR2 LQKENI. The CDR3 totals 14 residues. The V end was cut by 1 base, the J end by 3 bases, with 9 bases between. In DNA form, the CDR3 reads TGTGCCAGCTCACCACGGGGGCGGGACACTGAAGCTTTCTTT. Its protein is CASSPRGRDTEAFF.

In this sample, this clonotype turned up a few times. The rearrangement joins TRBV19 to TRBJ1-1; weak D call: TRBD1 (6 bases). V lost 3 bases and J lost 0, with 14 bases in between. This CDR3 has 16 amino acids. Germline-derived CDR1 and CDR2 are LNHDA and SQIVND (reference sequence). CDR3 bases: TGTGCCAGTAGTATTGGGGGCCACAGTATGAACACTGAAGCTTTCTTT. Protein sequence: CASSIGGHSMNTEAFF. Supplemented by reference TRBV19 and TRBJ1-1, the full variable domain reads DGGITQSPKYLFRKEGQNVTLSCEQNLNHDAMYWYRQDPGQGLRLIYYSQIVNDFQKGDIAEGYSVSREKKESFPLTVTSAQKNPTAFYLCASSIGGHSMNTEAFFGQGTRLTVV.

The V and J genes are TRBV4-3 and TRBJ1-1; no firm D call. Trimming pared 2 bases from V and 4 bases from J, leaving 14 bases between. CDR3 length equals 15 residues. CDR1 LGHNA and CDR2 YSLEER come from the germline V gene. CDR3 DNA sequence: TGCGCCAGCAGCCAATCTGGGCGGTTAAGCACTGAAGCTTTCTTT. It specifies CASSQSGRLSTEAFF.

This clonotype was seen more than once but under ten times. Here the CDR3 reads CASSKGTALYEQYF. The CDR3 DNA sequence: TGTGCCAGCAGTAAAGGGACAGCCCTCTACGAGCAGTACTTC. This chain connects TRBV6-1 to TRBJ2-7; TRBD1 agrees at 7 bases. J gave up 3 bases and V 5 bases, and 7 bases lay outside the gene matches. The CDR3 runs 14 residues. Germline CDR1 reads MNHNS; CDR2 reads SASEGT.

This clonotype came up once. The rearrangement links TRBV10-3 to TRBJ2-1; weak D call: TRBD2 (5 bases). Trimming pared 6 bases from V and 6 bases from J, leaving 12 bases between. The V gene's germline CDR1 is ENHRY and CDR2 SYGVKD. This CDR3 is built from 13 residues. The CDR3 spells CAIRREGSNEQFF. The CDR3 bases are TGTGCCATCAGGCGAGAAGGGAGCAATGAGCAGTTCTTC.

CDR3 protein: CSARGAGGRYNEQFF. CDR3 nucleotides: TGCAGTGCTAGAGGCGCGGGAGGGCGGTACAATGAGCAGTTCTTC. The rearrangement links TRBV20-1 to TRBJ2-1; 9 nucleotides match TRBD2. The CDR3 sequence is 15 residues long. Trimming took 1 base from V and 4 from J; bases not matched to a gene: 5. From germline, CDR1 is DFQATT and CDR2 SNEGSKA (reference sequence).

The chain joins TRBV6-5 to TRBJ1-1; D uncertain. The length of the CDR3 is 14 residues. V was clipped by 0 bases and J by 0 bases, with 5 bases between them. Germline assignment: CDR1 MNHEY and CDR2 SVGAGI. The CDR3 bases are TGTGCCAGCAGTTACTCTCAGATGAACACTGAAGCTTTCTTT. This encodes CASSYSQMNTEAFF.

The rearrangement links TRBV6-1 to TRBJ1-5; tentatively, D is TRBD1 (6 bases). CDR1 MNHNS and CDR2 SASEGT come from the germline V gene. The CDR3 is 16 amino acids. Trimming left V 2 bases short and J 3 bases short, with 14 bases between. CDR3 nucleotide sequence: TGTGCCAGCAGTGAAAGGGGGTGGGGGGTCAATCAGCCCCAGCATTTT. Amino acid sequence: CASSERGWGVNQPQHF.

V gene TRBV10-3 combines with J gene TRBJ2-1; TRBD1 might be the D (5 bases). This CDR3 contains 16 residues. Germline CDR1 ENHRY, CDR2 SYGVKD. V was clipped by 3 bases and J by 1 base, with 13 bases between them. For the CDR3, the DNA is TGTGCCATCAGTGATTCTGGCAGGACATCCTACAATGAGCAGTTCTTC. This sequence encodes CAISDSGRTSYNEQFF.

The chain has TRBV20-1 and TRBJ1-2; TRBD1 matches 7 bases. This CDR3 region has 12 residues. Germline CDR1 is DFQATT and CDR2 is SNEGSKA (reference sequence). V was clipped by 6 bases and J by 8 bases; unmatched bases: 9. Here the CDR3 reads CSAARGPGGYTF. As DNA, the CDR3 is TGCAGTGCAGCTAGGGGGCCGGGCGGCTACACCTTC.